What follows are 20 T cell receptor beta chains derived from one specimen sequenced in a study of identical twins. TCRdb recomputed calls from the 5' RACE reads with MiXCR, one row per CDR3 protein. The table lists about 720,000 distinct CDR3 sequences, 18% of them singletons. In addition, the sample was reused for a study of T cells expressing NK-cell markers.

The sample consisted of PBMCs. These receptors all stem from a woman aged 18-29 years in good health.

Here the CDR3 reads CSVVEGRTFF. As DNA, the CDR3 is TGCAGCGTTGTGGAGGGGAGGACTTTCTTT. The chain recombines TRBV29-1 with TRBJ1-1; D perhaps matches TRBD1 (5 bases). The CDR3 loop spans 10 amino acids. Trimming stripped 4 bases from V and 12 bases from J, with 12 bases between. Germline CDR1 SQVTM, CDR2 ANQGSEA.

Ten or more counts support this clonotype. The V gene is TRBV10-3, the J gene TRBJ1-1, with D tentatively TRBD1 (6 bases). Germline CDR1 ENHRY, CDR2 SYGVKD. The CDR3 has 14 residues. Trimming stripped 4 bases from V and 1 base from J, with 10 bases between. CDR3 in amino acids: CAISALTGNTEAFF. CDR3 in DNA: TGTGCCATCAGTGCCTTGACAGGGAACACTGAAGCTTTCTTT.

This clonotype came up a few times. The rearrangement uses TRBV19 and TRBJ2-1; tentative D call: TRBD1 (6 bases). The CDR3 runs 17 residues. Germline CDR1 is LNHDA and CDR2 is SQIVND (reference sequence). The V gene lost 8 bases and the J gene lost 6 bases, with 26 bases spanning the gap. This chain's CDR3 is CASCLGYCGPQGNEQFF. CDR3 DNA: TGTGCCAGTTGCCTAGGATACTGCGGGCCACAGGGCAATGAGCAGTTCTTC.

This clonotype appeared a few times. The rearrangement links TRBV7-9 to TRBJ2-5; tentatively, D is TRBD2 (6 bases). V lost 5 bases to trimming and J lost 2 bases, with 18 bases between them. The CDR3 loop spans 16 amino acids. The germline CDR1 and CDR2 sequences are SEHNR and FQNEAQ (reference sequence). This chain's CDR3 is CASSAPREDGQETQYF. CDR3 sequence (DNA): TGTGCCAGCAGCGCCCCCAGGGAGGATGGTCAAGAGACCCAGTACTTC.

This clonotype came up a few times. The chain uses TRBV9 and TRBJ2-2, with a possible D match to TRBD2 (5 bases). Between the trimmed V and J ends, which lost 0 bases and 2 bases, there was a span of 8 bases. Germline assignment: CDR1 SGDLS and CDR2 YYNGEE. There are 15 residues in the CDR3. The CDR3: CASSVASSNTGELFF. CDR3 bases: TGTGCCAGCAGCGTAGCTAGCAGTAACACCGGGGAGCTGTTTTTT.

The rearrangement links TRBV6-2 or TRBV6-3 to TRBJ2-5; D is undetermined. V was clipped by 2 bases and J by 3 bases, with 10 bases between them. The CDR3 has 14 residues. CDR1 MNHEY and CDR2 SVGEGT come from the germline V gene. CDR3 loop: CASSYRRIEETQYF. CDR3 DNA: TGTGCCAGCAGTTACCGGCGGATAGAAGAGACCCAGTACTTC.

The rearrangement uses TRBV6-1 and TRBJ1-1, with 9 nucleotides matching TRBD1. This CDR3 has 16 amino acids. V dropped 6 bases and J dropped 4; count of bases not matched to a gene: 12. Germline V gene data show CDR1 as MNHNS and CDR2 as SASEGT. Written as DNA, the CDR3 is TGTGCCAGCAGCCTCCCGACACAGGGGGCGGGCACTGAAGCTTTCTTT. Translating it yields CASSLPTQGAGTEAFF.

The chain couples TRBV14 to TRBJ2-7; tentative D call: TRBD1 (6 bases). The germline CDR1 and CDR2 sequences are SGHDN and FVKESK. This CDR3 comprises 13 residues. Trimming stripped 6 bases from V and 6 bases from J, with 15 bases between. The CDR3 DNA follows: TGTGCCAGCAGGGCCGGCAGGGGTGGCGAGCAGTACTTC. Protein: CASRAGRGGEQYF.

As regards this clonotype: One end of the junction varies from germline; a read error may be responsible. The chain carries TRBV7-2 and TRBJ1-1; maybe TRBD1 (5 bases). The CDR3 totals 14 residues. Germline CDR1 reads SGHTA; CDR2 reads FQGNSA. CDR3 in amino acids: CASSLGGGNAEAFF. The DNA of the CDR3 is TGTGCCAGCAGCTTAGGCGGGGGGAACGCTGAAGCTTTCTTT.

The J gene is TRBJ2-3, the V gene TRBV20-1; 7 bases are shared with TRBD2. The V and J ends lost 2 bases and 2 bases, in that order; junction bases with no gene match: 10. The CDR3 has 16 amino acids. Germline V gene sequence: CDR1 DFQATT, CDR2 SNEGSKA (reference sequence). The CDR3 coding sequence is TGCAGTGCTAGATTTGGGGTGCGGGGGAACACAGATACGCAGTATTTT. Translated: CSARFGVRGNTDTQYF.

This clonotype was counted a few times. V gene TRBV12-3 or TRBV12-4 combines with J gene TRBJ2-1; 12 nucleotides match TRBD2. With V trimmed by 3 bases and J by 7 bases, 10 bases remained unmatched. This CDR3 has 17 residues. The CDR3 loop reads CASSFARLAGDRNEQFF. The CDR3 DNA follows: TGTGCCAGCAGTTTTGCCCGACTAGCGGGAGATAGAAATGAGCAGTTCTTC.

This sequence joins TRBV20-1 and TRBJ2-5; 10 nucleotides match TRBD2. CDR1 DFQATT and CDR2 SNEGSKA come from the germline V gene (reference sequence). The ends lost 5 bases at V and 3 bases at J; junction bases unmatched: 6. This CDR3 contains 14 residues. CDR3 sequence (DNA): TGCAGTGCTTACAGGACTAGCGGAAAAGAGACCCAGTACTTC. Protein sequence: CSAYRTSGKETQYF.

This clonotype was counted only a few times. This chain connects TRBV7-9 to TRBJ1-1; 10 bases are shared with TRBD1. Germline V CDR1 and CDR2: SEHNR, FQNEAQ (reference sequence). The V gene end was trimmed by 6 bases and the J gene end by 6 bases; junction bases not matched to a gene: 16. This CDR3 comprises 17 residues. CDR3 nucleotide sequence: TGTGCCAGCAGACTTTGGACCGGGACAGGGGTGGGGGCTGAAGCTTTCTTT. This sequence encodes CASRLWTGTGVGAEAFF. Based on the CDR3 plus reference TRBV7-9 and TRBJ1-1, the full variable domain is DTGVSQNPRHKITKRGQNVTFRCDPISEHNRLYWYRQTLGQGPEFLTYFQNEAQLEKSRLLSDRFSAERPKGSFSTLEIQRTEQGDSAMYLCASRLWTGTGVGAEAFFGQGTRLTVV.

The V and J genes are TRBV20-1 and TRBJ2-1; 12 bases fit TRBD2. The CDR3 loop spans 16 amino acids. Germline V gives CDR1 DFQATT, CDR2 SNEGSKA (reference sequence). V dropped 3 bases and J dropped 7; count of bases not matched to a gene: 10. The CDR3 DNA is TGCAGTGCTAGGGCCTCTAGCGGGAGGGCTCTTAATGAGCAGTTCTTC. This codes for CSARASSGRALNEQFF.

The chain couples TRBV7-3 to TRBJ2-2; TRBD2 matches at 14 bases. From germline, CDR1 is SGHTA and CDR2 FQGTGA. The CDR3 spans 16 residues. V lost 4 bases, J lost 9 bases, and 7 bases stayed unmatched. The CDR3 bases are TGTGCCAGCAGCTCCCGACTAGCGGGGGGGCCCAGGGAGCTGTTTTTT. It translates to CASSSRLAGGPRELFF.

The chain carries TRBV12-3 or TRBV12-4 and TRBJ1-2; 7 bases fit TRBD1. The ends lost 6 bases at V and 6 bases at J; junction bases unmatched: 4. The CDR3 has 12 residues. The CDR3: CASSRGADGYTF. The DNA of the CDR3 is TGTGCCAGCAGCAGGGGGGCTGATGGCTACACCTTC.

The V and J genes are TRBV7-2 and TRBJ2-5; D gene uncertain. This CDR3 region has 13 residues. Trimming removed 6 bases from V and 0 bases from J, with 8 bases in between. The germline gives CDR1 SGHTA, CDR2 FQGNSA. This chain's CDR3 is CASRYRYQETQYF. In DNA form, the CDR3 reads TGTGCCAGCAGGTATCGATACCAAGAGACCCAGTACTTC.

In this sample, this clonotype turned up a few times. This rearrangement joins TRBV9 to TRBJ2-1; TRBD2 matches 9 bases. The CDR3 is 15 amino acids. The germline CDR1 and CDR2 sequences are SGDLS and YYNGEE. V lost 0 bases, J lost 4 bases, and 2 bases stayed unmatched. The CDR3 DNA is TGTGCCAGCAGCGTAGAGGGACTAGCTTACAATGAGCAGTTCTTC. Translated: CASSVEGLAYNEQFF.

This chain uses TRBV20-1 with TRBJ1-1; no firm D call. The germline V gene encodes CDR1 DFQATT and CDR2 SNEGSKA (reference sequence). The CDR3 is 15 residues long. Trimming took off 0 bases at V and 2 bases at J, with 13 bases between the two ends. The chain's CDR3 is CSARDRTGGNTEAFF. The CDR3 nucleotides are TGCAGTGCTAGAGATCGTACGGGCGGCAACACTGAAGCTTTCTTT.

This clonotype was seen a handful of times. The junction departs from germline at one end; a sequencing error may be responsible. V usage is TRBV7-7 and J usage is TRBJ2-5; no firm D call. Germline loops: CDR1 SSHAT, CDR2 FNYEAQ (reference sequence). The CDR3 has 14 amino acids. This CDR3 reads CASSLEMGQETQYF. CDR3 sequence (DNA): TGTGCTAGCAGCTTAGAGATGGGGCAAGAGACCCAGTACTTC.